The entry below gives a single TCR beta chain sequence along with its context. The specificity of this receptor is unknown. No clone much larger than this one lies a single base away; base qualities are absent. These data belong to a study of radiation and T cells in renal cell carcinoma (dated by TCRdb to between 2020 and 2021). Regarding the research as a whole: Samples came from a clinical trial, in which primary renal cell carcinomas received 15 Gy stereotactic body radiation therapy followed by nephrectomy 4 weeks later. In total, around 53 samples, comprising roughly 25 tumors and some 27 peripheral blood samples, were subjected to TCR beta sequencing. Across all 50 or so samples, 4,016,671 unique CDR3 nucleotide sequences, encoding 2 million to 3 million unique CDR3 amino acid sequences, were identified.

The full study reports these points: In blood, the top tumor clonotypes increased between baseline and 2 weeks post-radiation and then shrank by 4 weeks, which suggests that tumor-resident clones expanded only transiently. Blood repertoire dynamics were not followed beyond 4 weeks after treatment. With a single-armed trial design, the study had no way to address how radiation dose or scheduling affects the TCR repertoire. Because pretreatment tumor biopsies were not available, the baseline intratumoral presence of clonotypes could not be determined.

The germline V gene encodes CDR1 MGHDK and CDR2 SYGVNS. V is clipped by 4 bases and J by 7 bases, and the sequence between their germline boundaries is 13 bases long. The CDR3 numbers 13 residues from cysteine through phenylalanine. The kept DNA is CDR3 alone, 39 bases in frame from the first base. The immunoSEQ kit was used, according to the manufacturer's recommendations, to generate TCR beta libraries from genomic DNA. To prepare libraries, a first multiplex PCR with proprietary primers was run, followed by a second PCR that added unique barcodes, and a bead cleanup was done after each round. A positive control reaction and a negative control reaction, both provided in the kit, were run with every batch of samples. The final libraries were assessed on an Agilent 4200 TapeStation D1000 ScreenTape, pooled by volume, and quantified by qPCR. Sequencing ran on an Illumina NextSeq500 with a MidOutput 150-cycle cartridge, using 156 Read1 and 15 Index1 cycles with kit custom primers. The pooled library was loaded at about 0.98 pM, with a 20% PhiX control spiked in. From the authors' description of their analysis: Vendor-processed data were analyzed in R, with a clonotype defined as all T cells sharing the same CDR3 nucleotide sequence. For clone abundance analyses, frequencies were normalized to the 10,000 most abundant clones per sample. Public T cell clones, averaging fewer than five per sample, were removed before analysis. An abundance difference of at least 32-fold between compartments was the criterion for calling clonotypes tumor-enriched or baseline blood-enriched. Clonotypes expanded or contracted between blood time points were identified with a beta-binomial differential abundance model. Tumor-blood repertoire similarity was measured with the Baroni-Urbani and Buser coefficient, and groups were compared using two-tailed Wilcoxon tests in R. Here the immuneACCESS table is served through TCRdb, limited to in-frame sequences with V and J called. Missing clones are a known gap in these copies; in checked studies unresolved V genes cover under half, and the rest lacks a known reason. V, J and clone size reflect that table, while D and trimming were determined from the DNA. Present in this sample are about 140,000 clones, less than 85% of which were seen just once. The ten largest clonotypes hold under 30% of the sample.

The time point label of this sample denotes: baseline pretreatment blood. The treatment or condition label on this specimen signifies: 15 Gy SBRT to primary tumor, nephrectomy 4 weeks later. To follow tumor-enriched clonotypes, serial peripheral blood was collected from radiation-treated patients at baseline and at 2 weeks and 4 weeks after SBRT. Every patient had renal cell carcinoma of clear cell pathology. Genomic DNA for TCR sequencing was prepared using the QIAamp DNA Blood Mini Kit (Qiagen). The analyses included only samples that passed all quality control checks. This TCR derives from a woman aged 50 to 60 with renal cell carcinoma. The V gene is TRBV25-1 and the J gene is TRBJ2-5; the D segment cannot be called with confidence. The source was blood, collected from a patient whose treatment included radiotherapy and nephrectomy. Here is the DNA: TGTGCCAGCAGTGTGGGCGGAATCGGGACCCAGTACTTC. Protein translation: CASSVGGIGTQYF. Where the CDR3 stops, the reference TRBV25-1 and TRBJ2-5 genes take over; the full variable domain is EADIYQTPRYLVIGTGKKITLECSQTMGHDKMYWYQQDPGMELHLIHYSYGVNSTEKGDLSSESTVSRIRTEHFPLTLESARPSHTSQYLCASSVGGIGTQYFGPGTRLLVL.